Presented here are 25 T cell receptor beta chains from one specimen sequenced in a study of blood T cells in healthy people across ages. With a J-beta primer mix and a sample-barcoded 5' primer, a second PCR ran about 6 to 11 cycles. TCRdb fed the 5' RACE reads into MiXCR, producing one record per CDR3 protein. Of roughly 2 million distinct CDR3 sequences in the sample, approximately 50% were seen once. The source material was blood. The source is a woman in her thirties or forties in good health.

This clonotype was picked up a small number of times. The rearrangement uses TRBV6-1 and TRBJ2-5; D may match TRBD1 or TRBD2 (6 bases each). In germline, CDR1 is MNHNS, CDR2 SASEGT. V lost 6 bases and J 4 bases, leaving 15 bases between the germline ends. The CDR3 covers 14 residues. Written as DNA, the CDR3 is TGTGCCAGCAGCCGCCTCGAGGGGGGAGAGACCCAGTACTTC. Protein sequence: CASSRLEGGETQYF.

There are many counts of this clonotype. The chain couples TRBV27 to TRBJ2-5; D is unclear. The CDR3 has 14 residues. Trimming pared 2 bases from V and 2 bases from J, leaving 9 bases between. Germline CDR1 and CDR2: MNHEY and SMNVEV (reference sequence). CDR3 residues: CASSLKRTQETQYF. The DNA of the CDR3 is TGTGCCAGCAGTTTAAAAAGAACACAAGAGACCCAGTACTTC.

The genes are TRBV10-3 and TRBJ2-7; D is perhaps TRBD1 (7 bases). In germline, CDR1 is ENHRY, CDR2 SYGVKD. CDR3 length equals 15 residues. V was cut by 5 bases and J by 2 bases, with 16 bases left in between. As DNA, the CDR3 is TGTGCCATCAGTTCCGCGGGACAGTTCCCCTACGAGCAGTACTTC. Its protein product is CAISSAGQFPYEQYF.

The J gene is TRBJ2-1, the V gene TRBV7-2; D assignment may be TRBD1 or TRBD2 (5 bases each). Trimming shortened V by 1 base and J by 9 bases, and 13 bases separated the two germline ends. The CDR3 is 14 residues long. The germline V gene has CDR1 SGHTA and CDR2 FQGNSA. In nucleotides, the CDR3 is TGTGCCAGCAGCTTAGGGGGGAATAACAGTGAGCAGTTCTTC. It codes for CASSLGGNNSEQFF.

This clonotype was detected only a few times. The chain's CDR3 is CRPSGGEYNEQFF. The CDR3 DNA is TGCAGACCCAGCGGGGGGGAGTACAATGAGCAGTTCTTC. This sequence joins TRBV20-1 and TRBJ2-1; TRBD2 aligns across 10 bases. Per the germline V gene, CDR1 is DFQATT and CDR2 is SNEGSKA (reference sequence). This CDR3 is 13 amino acids long.

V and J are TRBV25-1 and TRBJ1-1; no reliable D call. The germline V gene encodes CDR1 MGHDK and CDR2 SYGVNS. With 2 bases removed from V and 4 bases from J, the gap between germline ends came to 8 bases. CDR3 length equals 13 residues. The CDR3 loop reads CASSEGRITEAFF. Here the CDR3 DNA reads TGTGCCAGCAGTGAAGGACGGATCACTGAAGCTTTCTTT. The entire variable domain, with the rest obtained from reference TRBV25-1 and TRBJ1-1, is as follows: EADIYQTPRYLVIGTGKKITLECSQTMGHDKMYWYQQDPGMELHLIHYSYGVNSTEKGDLSSESTVSRIRTEHFPLTLESARPSHTSQYLCASSEGRITEAFFGQGTRLTVV.

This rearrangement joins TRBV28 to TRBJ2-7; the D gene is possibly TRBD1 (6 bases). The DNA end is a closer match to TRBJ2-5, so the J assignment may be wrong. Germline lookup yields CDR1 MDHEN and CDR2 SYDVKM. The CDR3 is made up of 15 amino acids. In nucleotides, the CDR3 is TGTGCCAGCAGTAGGGACACGCTATCCCAAGAGACCCAGTACTTC. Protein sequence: CASSRDTLSQETQYF.

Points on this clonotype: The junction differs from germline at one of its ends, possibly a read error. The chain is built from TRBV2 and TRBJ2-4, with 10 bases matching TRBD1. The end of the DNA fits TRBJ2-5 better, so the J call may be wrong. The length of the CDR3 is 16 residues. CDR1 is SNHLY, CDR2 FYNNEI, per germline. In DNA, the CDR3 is TGTGCCAACAGTCCAGGGACAGGGGATGTTCAAGAGACCCAGTACTTC. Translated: CANSPGTGDVQETQYF.

The CDR3 sequence is CSARTASDYGYTF. Written as DNA, the CDR3 is TGCAGTGCTAGAACAGCATCTGACTATGGCTACACCTTC. The chain links TRBV20-1 to TRBJ1-2; D unclear. The V gene's germline CDR1 is DFQATT and CDR2 SNEGSKA (reference sequence). V dropped 2 bases and J dropped 3 bases, with 10 bases sitting between them. The CDR3 is 13 amino acids.

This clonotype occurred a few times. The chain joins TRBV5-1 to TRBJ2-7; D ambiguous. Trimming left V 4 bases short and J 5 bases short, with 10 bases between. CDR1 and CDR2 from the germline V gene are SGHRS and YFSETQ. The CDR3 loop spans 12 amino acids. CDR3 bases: TGCGCCAGCAGCATCCGAGGTGACGAGCAGTACTTC. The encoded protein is CASSIRGDEQYF. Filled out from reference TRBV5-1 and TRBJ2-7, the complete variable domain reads KAGVTQTPRYLIKTRGQQVTLSCSPISGHRSVSWYQQTPGQGLQFLFEYFSETQRNKGNFPGRFSGRQFSNSRSEMNVSTLELGDSALYLCASSIRGDEQYFGPGTRLTVT.

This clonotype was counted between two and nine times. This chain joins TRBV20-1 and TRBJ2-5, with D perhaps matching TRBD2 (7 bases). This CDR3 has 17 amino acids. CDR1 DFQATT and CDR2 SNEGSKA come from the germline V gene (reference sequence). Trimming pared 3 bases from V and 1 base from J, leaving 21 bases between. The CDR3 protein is CSASPLGAGAIQETQYF. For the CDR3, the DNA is TGCAGTGCTAGCCCCTTAGGTGCGGGGGCTATCCAAGAGACCCAGTACTTC.

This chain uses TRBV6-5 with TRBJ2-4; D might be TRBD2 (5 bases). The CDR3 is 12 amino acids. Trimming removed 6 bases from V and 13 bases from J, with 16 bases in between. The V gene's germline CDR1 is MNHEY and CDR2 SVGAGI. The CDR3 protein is CASSPSSYGQYF. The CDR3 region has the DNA TGTGCCAGCAGCCCTAGCTCCTACGGGCAGTACTTC.

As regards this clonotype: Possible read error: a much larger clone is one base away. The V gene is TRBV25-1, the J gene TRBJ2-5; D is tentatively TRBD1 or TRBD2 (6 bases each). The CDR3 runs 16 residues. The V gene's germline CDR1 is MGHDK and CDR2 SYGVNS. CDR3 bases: TGTGCCAGCAGTCCTACGAGGGGGGCGGACCAAGAGGCCCAGTACTTC. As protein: CASSPTRGADQEAQYF.

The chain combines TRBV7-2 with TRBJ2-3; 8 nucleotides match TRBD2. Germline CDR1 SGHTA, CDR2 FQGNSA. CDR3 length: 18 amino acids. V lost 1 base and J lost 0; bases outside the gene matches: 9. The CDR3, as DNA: TGTGCCAGCAGCTTAGTCCCTACTAGCGGAGGTAGCACAGATACGCAGTATTTT. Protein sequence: CASSLVPTSGGSTDTQYF.

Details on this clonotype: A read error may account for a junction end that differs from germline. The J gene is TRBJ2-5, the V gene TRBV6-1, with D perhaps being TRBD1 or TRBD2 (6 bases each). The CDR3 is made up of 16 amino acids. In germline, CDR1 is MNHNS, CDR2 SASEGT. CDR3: CASSDGGKGRGETQYF. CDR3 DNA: TGTGCTAGCAGTGACGGGGGCAAGGGACGAGGAGAGACCCAGTACTTC.

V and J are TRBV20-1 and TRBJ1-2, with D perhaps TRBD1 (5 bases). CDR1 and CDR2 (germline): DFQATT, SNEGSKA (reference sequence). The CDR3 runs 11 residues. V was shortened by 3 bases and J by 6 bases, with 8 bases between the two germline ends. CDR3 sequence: CSARRGDGYTF. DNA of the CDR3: TGCAGTGCTAGGCGGGGCGATGGCTACACCTTC.

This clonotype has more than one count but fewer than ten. The CDR3 DNA reads TGCAGCGTAATGTCCCAAACCCAGTACTTC. Protein sequence: CSVMSQTQYF. The V call is TRBV29-1, the J call TRBJ2-5; no firm D call. The germline V gene encodes CDR1 SQVTM and CDR2 ANQGSEA. The CDR3 consists of 10 residues. The V end was cut by 6 bases, the J end by 8 bases, with 10 bases between.

The CDR3 region is CASTATSGGDYEQYF. Written as DNA, the CDR3 is TGTGCCAGCACCGCGACTAGCGGGGGCGATTACGAGCAGTACTTC. V gene TRBV6-1 combines with J gene TRBJ2-7; 12 bases match TRBD2. With V trimmed by 7 bases and J by 4 bases, 8 bases remained unmatched. The CDR3 totals 15 residues. Germline V gene data show CDR1 as MNHNS and CDR2 as SASEGT.

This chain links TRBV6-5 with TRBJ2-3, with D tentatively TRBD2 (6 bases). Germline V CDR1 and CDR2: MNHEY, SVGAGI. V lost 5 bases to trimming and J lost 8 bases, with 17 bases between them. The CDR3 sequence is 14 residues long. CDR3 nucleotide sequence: TGTGCCAGCAGTCCTCGGGGCGGGGCCATTACGCAGTATTTT. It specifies CASSPRGGAITQYF.

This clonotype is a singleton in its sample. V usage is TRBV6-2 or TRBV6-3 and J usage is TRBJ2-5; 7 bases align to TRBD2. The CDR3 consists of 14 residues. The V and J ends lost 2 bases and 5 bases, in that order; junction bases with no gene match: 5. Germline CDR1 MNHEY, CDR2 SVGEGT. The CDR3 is CASSYGSGWETQYF. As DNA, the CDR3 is TGTGCCAGCAGTTACGGTAGCGGGTGGGAGACCCAGTACTTC.

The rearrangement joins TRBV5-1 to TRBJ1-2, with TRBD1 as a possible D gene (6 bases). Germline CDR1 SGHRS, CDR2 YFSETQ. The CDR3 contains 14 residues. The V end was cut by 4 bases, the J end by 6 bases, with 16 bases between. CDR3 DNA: TGCGCCAGCAGCGTGTTATTGTCAGGGGATGGCTACACCTTC. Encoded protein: CASSVLLSGDGYTF.

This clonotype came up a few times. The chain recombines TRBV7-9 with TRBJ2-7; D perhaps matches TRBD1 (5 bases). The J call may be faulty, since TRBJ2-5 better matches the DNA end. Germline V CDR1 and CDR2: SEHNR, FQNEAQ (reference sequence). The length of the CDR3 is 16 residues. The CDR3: CASSLPVTEVGETQYF. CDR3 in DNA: TGTGCCAGCAGCCTCCCCGTGACAGAGGTGGGAGAGACCCAGTACTTC.

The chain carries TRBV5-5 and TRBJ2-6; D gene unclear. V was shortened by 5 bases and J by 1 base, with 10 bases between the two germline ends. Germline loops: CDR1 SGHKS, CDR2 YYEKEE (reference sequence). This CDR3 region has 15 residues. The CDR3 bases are TGTGCCAGCAGAAGGAAACAATCTGGGGCCAACGTCCTGACTTTC. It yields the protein CASRRKQSGANVLTF.

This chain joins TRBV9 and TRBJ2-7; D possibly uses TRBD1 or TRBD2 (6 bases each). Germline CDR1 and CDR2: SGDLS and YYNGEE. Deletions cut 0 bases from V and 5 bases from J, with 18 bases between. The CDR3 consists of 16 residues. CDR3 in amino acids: CASSVAPGHRRDEQYF. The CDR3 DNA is TGTGCCAGCAGCGTAGCCCCGGGACACAGGAGGGACGAGCAGTACTTC.

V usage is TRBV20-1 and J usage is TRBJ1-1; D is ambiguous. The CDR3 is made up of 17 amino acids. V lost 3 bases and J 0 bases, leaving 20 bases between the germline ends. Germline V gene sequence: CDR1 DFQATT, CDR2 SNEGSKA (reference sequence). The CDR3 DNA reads TGCAGTGCTAGGGGGTACGGACTCCTTCACATGAACACTGAAGCTTTCTTT. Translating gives CSARGYGLLHMNTEAFF.